The table lists the clone carrying this T cell receptor beta chain with many counts. The sample belongs to a study of T-cell reconstitution after alpha-beta-depleted transplantation in children. This CDR3 has 12 residues. Germline assignment: CDR1 SGHTA and CDR2 FQGNSA. Trimming took 5 bases from V and 1 from J, leaving 3 bases between them. A library of TCRbeta sequences, prepared with unique molecular identifiers, was generated. TCRdb re-called the PCR reads with MiXCR, one entry per CDR3 protein. The data contain about 460,000 distinct CDR3 sequences, under 15% of them seen just once; the ten biggest clones take up around 5.6%.

The receptor comes from a human donor who donated a stem cell graft to a child with combined immunodeficiency. Sequencing was performed on PBMCs from the stem cell graft donor, taken from the stem cell graft. The chain has TRBV7-2 and TRBJ2-1; D ambiguous. CDR3 DNA: TGTGCCAGCAGCATATCCTACAATGAGCAGTTCTTC. This codes for CASSISYNEQFF.